Shown below are 27 T cell receptor beta chains from a single sample sequenced in a study of blood T cell repertoires in COVID-19. TCRdb's table, derived via immunoSEQ multiplex PCR, lists solely in-frame clones and lacks some. In the table there are hundreds of thousands of clones, 80% to 90% of which are singletons. Source material: PBMCs or T cells enriched from blood (not recorded which). The receptors were sampled from a man aged 25-45 years who had recovered from COVID-19.

This sequence joins TRBV11-3 and TRBJ1-6; 7 nucleotides agree with TRBD1. The ends lost 8 bases at V and 6 bases at J; junction bases unmatched: 10. This CDR3 has 15 amino acids. From germline, CDR1 is SGHNT and CDR2 YENEEA. The CDR3 bases are TGTGCCAGCGGAAGGACAGGAGAGGGTAATTCACCCCTCCACTTT. This sequence encodes CASGRTGEGNSPLHF.

The rearrangement joins TRBV7-9 to TRBJ2-3, with D tentatively TRBD2 (5 bases). V was trimmed by 6 bases and J by 1 base, leaving 8 bases between them. The CDR3 totals 13 residues. Germline CDR1 and CDR2: SEHNR and FQNEAQ (reference sequence). The CDR3 nucleotides are TGTGCCAGCAGTCCGGAGGGCACAGATACGCAGTATTTT. This sequence encodes CASSPEGTDTQYF. Complete variable domain (other parts from reference TRBV7-9 and TRBJ2-3): DTGVSQNPRHKITKRGQNVTFRCDPISEHNRLYWYRQTLGQGPEFLTYFQNEAQLEKSRLLSDRFSAERPKGSFSTLEIQRTEQGDSAMYLCASSPEGTDTQYFGPGTRLTVL.

The chain joins TRBV6-4 to TRBJ2-3, with 10 positions matching TRBD2. Germline V gives CDR1 MRHNA, CDR2 SNTAGT. CDR3 length: 15 residues. After removal of 3 bases from V and 5 bases from J, the junction contained 5 bases not matched to a gene. The CDR3 region has the DNA TGTGCCAGCAGTGATTCAGGACTAGCGGTAGATACGCAGTATTTT. Protein: CASSDSGLAVDTQYF.

The chain uses TRBV28 and TRBJ2-1; TRBD1 matches 7 bases. The CDR3 has 15 residues. CDR1 is MDHEN and CDR2 is SYDVKM in the germline V gene. V gave up 5 bases and J gave up 5 bases; unmatched junction bases: 9. The CDR3 bases are TGTGCCAGCAGTGACCGGGACAGCAAGAACAATGAGCAGTTCTTC. Its protein is CASSDRDSKNNEQFF.

The chain couples TRBV3-1 (or the pseudogene TRBV3-2) to TRBJ1-1, with D tentatively TRBD1 (5 bases). The V gene lost 7 bases and the J gene lost 7 bases, with 10 bases spanning the gap. The CDR3 length is 11 residues. Germline lookup yields CDR1 LGHDT and CDR2 YNNKEL (reference sequence). The CDR3 sequence is CASKDQGEAFF. CDR3 coding DNA: TGTGCCAGCAAGGACCAGGGTGAAGCTTTCTTT.

This chain links TRBV27 with TRBJ1-4; 8 bases match TRBD1. CDR3 size: 16 residues. CDR1 and CDR2 from the germline V gene are MNHEY and SMNVEV (reference sequence). J was trimmed by 4 bases and V by 6 bases; bases with no gene match: 10. CDR3 sequence reads: CASRGGQGTFNEKLFF. In nucleotides, the CDR3 is TGTGCCAGCAGGGGAGGACAGGGCACCTTTAATGAAAAACTGTTTTTT.

The DNA for the CDR3 is TGTGCCCAGGGGGACAACGGGGAGCTGTTTTTT. Amino acid sequence: CAQGDNGELFF. The rearrangement joins TRBV7-6 to TRBJ2-2; 7 bases agree with TRBD1. V was pared by 11 bases and J by 7 bases, with 4 bases of the junction left unmatched. Germline V CDR1 and CDR2: SGHVS, FNYEAQ. There are 11 residues in the CDR3.

The rearrangement links TRBV18 to TRBJ1-3; unclear D gene. CDR1 and CDR2 (germline): KGHSH, LQKENI. The germline V and J ends were trimmed by 0 bases and 0 bases, with 9 bases remaining between them. The CDR3 totals 16 residues. The CDR3 sequence: CASSPPRLDSGNTIYF. The CDR3 DNA follows: TGTGCCAGCTCACCACCTCGGTTAGACTCTGGAAACACCATATATTTT. The whole variable domain, filled in from reference TRBV18 and TRBJ1-3, reads NAGVMQNPRHLVRRRGQEARLRCSPMKGHSHVYWYRQLPEEGLKFMVYLQKENIIDESGMPKERFSAEFPKEGPSILRIQQVVRGDSAAYFCASSPPRLDSGNTIYFGEGSWLTVV.

This clone has a single count. The CDR3, as DNA: TGTGCCACCGGACAGGGGACGGGGGCCAACGTCCTGACTTTC. Translated, it gives CATGQGTGANVLTF. The J gene is TRBJ2-6, the V gene TRBV24-1; TRBD1 matches at 9 bases. J lost 4 bases, V lost 9 bases, and 3 bases had no gene match. CDR3 length: 14 amino acids. The germline V gene has CDR1 KGHDR and CDR2 SFDVKD.

V usage is TRBV5-1 and J usage is TRBJ1-1; no clear D. V dropped 5 bases and J dropped 4 bases, with 18 bases sitting between them. The CDR3 runs to 15 residues. Germline V lookup: CDR1 SGHRS, CDR2 YFSETQ. The CDR3 loop is CASRADTGFGTEAFF. CDR3 DNA: TGCGCCAGCAGGGCCGACACGGGGTTCGGCACTGAAGCTTTCTTT.

This clone was seen just once. The chain couples TRBV5-6 to TRBJ1-2; TRBD1 might be the D (5 bases). Trimming shortened V by 4 bases and J by 6 bases, and 16 bases separated the two germline ends. The CDR3 has 14 residues. Germline CDR1 is SGHDT and CDR2 is YYEEEE. The CDR3 nucleotides are TGTGCCAGCAGCAGCGACTTAGACAGTGATGGCTACACCTTC. It translates to CASSSDLDSDGYTF.

This chain uses TRBV28 with TRBJ1-5, with a weak D call TRBD1 (6 bases). The CDR3 has 20 amino acids. Germline values: CDR1 MDHEN, CDR2 SYDVKM. Deletions cut 3 bases from V and 0 bases from J, with 24 bases between. Here the CDR3 DNA reads TGTGCCAGCAGTTTCCCACAGGGACAAGACAATTTCAATAGCAATCAGCCCCAGCATTTT. Translated, it gives CASSFPQGQDNFNSNQPQHF.

The rearrangement joins TRBV28 to TRBJ1-2; TRBD1 matches 8 bases. In germline, CDR1 is MDHEN, CDR2 SYDVKM. J gave up 7 bases and V 3 bases, and 7 bases lay outside the gene matches. The CDR3 contains 14 residues. CDR3: CASSFSTGGGGYTF. CDR3 sequence (DNA): TGTGCCAGCAGTTTTAGTACAGGGGGAGGTGGCTACACCTTC.

The V and J genes are TRBV30 and TRBJ1-6, with 10 bases fitting TRBD1. Losses at the gene ends were 0 bases for V and 0 bases for J; bases not matched to a gene: 2. Germline V gene sequence: CDR1 GTSNPN, CDR2 SVGIG (reference sequence). This CDR3 is built from 17 residues. The CDR3 is CAWSVRTGGSYNSPLHF. CDR3 bases: TGTGCCTGGAGTGTTCGGACAGGGGGCTCCTATAATTCACCCCTCCACTTT.

This sequence joins TRBV28 and TRBJ2-3, with D tentatively TRBD1 (5 bases). Germline V gene lookup returns CDR1 MDHEN and CDR2 SYDVKM. The CDR3 is 12 amino acids. V was trimmed by 10 bases and J by 4 bases, leaving 12 bases between them. The CDR3 sequence is CAIAGYADTQYF. The CDR3 bases are TGTGCCATTGCAGGGTATGCAGATACGCAGTATTTT.

This rearrangement joins TRBV27 to TRBJ1-5; 10 bases agree with TRBD1. The CDR3 sequence is 15 residues long. V dropped 2 bases and J dropped 7; count of bases not matched to a gene: 5. Germline V lookup: CDR1 MNHEY, CDR2 SMNVEV (reference sequence). CDR3 nucleotide sequence: TGTGCCAGCAGTTTACGGACAGGGGGTTCGCAGCCCCAGCATTTT. Its protein product is CASSLRTGGSQPQHF.

This chain connects TRBV5-1 to TRBJ2-1; D not resolved. Trimming removed 1 base at V and 6 bases at J, with 5 bases between. CDR1 and CDR2 from the germline V gene are SGHRS and YFSETQ. There are 12 residues in the CDR3. CDR3: CASSLPSNEQFF. The CDR3 DNA sequence: TGCGCCAGCAGCTTGCCGAGCAATGAGCAGTTCTTC.

The V gene is TRBV13, the J gene TRBJ2-1; 12 positions agree with TRBD2. The CDR3 extends over 17 amino acids. The junction had 6 bases not matched to a gene; V was cut back by 0 bases and J by 6 bases. Germline-derived CDR1 and CDR2 are PRHDT and FYEKMQ (reference sequence). The CDR3 protein is CASSLGSLAGGVNEQFF. CDR3 DNA: TGTGCCAGCAGCTTAGGCTCTCTAGCGGGGGGGGTCAATGAGCAGTTCTTC. Together with reference TRBV13 and TRBJ2-1, the CDR3 gives the full variable domain: AAGVIQSPRHLIKEKRETATLKCYPIPRHDTVYWYQQGPGQDPQFLISFYEKMQSDKGSIPDRFSAQQFSDYHSELNMSSLELGDSALYFCASSLGSLAGGVNEQFFGPGTRLTVL.

DNA of the CDR3: TGTGCCAGCAGCCCCAGCGGCAGCTTAAACTATGGCTACACCTTC. Translation: CASSPSGSLNYGYTF. This rearrangement joins TRBV13 to TRBJ1-2; D not resolved. The V gene lost 5 bases and the J gene lost 2 bases, with 15 bases spanning the gap. The CDR3 loop spans 15 amino acids. Germline assignment: CDR1 PRHDT and CDR2 FYEKMQ (reference sequence).

This chain uses TRBV3-1 (or the pseudogene TRBV3-2) with TRBJ2-7; possible D gene TRBD2, 6 bases. The CDR3 consists of 12 residues. V was trimmed by 3 bases and J by 7 bases, leaving 10 bases between them. CDR1 is LGHDT, CDR2 YNNKEL, per germline (reference sequence). This chain's CDR3 is CASSQVGGEQYF. The CDR3 DNA reads as TGTGCCAGCAGCCAGGTGGGGGGAGAGCAGTACTTC.

This clone appeared once. V is TRBV24-1 and J is TRBJ2-1; 9 bases fit TRBD2. Germline CDR1 KGHDR, CDR2 SFDVKD. There are 16 residues in the CDR3. Germline trimming cut 1 base from V and 6 bases from J; bases unmatched to any gene: 6. The CDR3: CATSDFETSGFNEQFF. The CDR3 DNA reads as TGTGCCACCAGTGATTTTGAGACTAGCGGATTCAATGAGCAGTTCTTC.

The J gene is TRBJ2-7, the V gene TRBV28; a weak D match, TRBD1 (5 bases). V was pared by 6 bases and J by 6 bases, with 15 bases between. The CDR3 has 13 amino acids. Germline assignment: CDR1 MDHEN and CDR2 SYDVKM. CDR3 amino acids: CASRPRQFREQYF. In nucleotides, the CDR3 is TGTGCCAGCAGACCCAGACAGTTTCGCGAGCAGTACTTC.

V gene TRBV6-1 combines with J gene TRBJ2-7; maybe TRBD2 (6 bases). V was cut by 1 base and J by 0 bases, with 10 bases left in between. The germline V gene has CDR1 MNHNS and CDR2 SASEGT. The CDR3 sequence is 15 residues long. CDR3 region: CASSEGRASSYEQYF. CDR3 DNA sequence: TGTGCCAGCAGTGAAGGGAGGGCGAGCTCCTACGAGCAGTACTTC.

The table lists this clone with a count of one. The rearrangement joins TRBV5-1 to TRBJ1-4, with unresolved D. This CDR3 has 14 residues. The V and J ends lost 0 bases and 7 bases respectively, with 10 bases between them. Germline lookup yields CDR1 SGHRS and CDR2 YFSETQ. The CDR3 region is CASSLDGFIEKLFF. CDR3 nucleotides: TGCGCCAGCAGCTTGGATGGCTTTATTGAAAAACTGTTTTTT.

DNA of the CDR3: TGTGCCAGCAGTCTACCCTCACGACAGGCGGAAGGAAACACCATATATTTT. Amino acid sequence: CASSLPSRQAEGNTIYF. The V call is TRBV28, the J call TRBJ1-3; a possible D gene is TRBD1 (6 bases). V lost 5 bases to trimming and J lost 4 bases, with 21 bases between them. Per germline, CDR1 MDHEN and CDR2 SYDVKM. The CDR3 is made up of 17 amino acids.

This rearrangement joins TRBV7-9 to TRBJ1-2; D gene uncertain. The CDR3 consists of 13 residues. In germline, CDR1 is SEHNR, CDR2 FQNEAQ (reference sequence). Trimming removed 2 bases at V and 6 bases at J, with 10 bases between. The CDR3 loop reads CASSLSGFHGYTF. CDR3 in DNA: TGTGCCAGCAGCTTATCGGGGTTCCATGGCTACACCTTC.

The chain employs TRBV5-1 and TRBJ1-1, with D possibly being TRBD1 (6 bases). Trimming stripped 4 bases from V and 1 base from J, with 14 bases between. The CDR3 runs 15 residues. CDR1 SGHRS and CDR2 YFSETQ come from the germline V gene. This CDR3 is CASSRGGQQNTEAFF. The CDR3 bases are TGCGCCAGCAGCCGTGGTGGACAGCAGAACACTGAAGCTTTCTTT. The whole variable domain, remainder taken from reference TRBV5-1 and TRBJ1-1, is KAGVTQTPRYLIKTRGQQVTLSCSPISGHRSVSWYQQTPGQGLQFLFEYFSETQRNKGNFPGRFSGRQFSNSRSEMNVSTLELGDSALYLCASSRGGQQNTEAFFGQGTRLTVV.